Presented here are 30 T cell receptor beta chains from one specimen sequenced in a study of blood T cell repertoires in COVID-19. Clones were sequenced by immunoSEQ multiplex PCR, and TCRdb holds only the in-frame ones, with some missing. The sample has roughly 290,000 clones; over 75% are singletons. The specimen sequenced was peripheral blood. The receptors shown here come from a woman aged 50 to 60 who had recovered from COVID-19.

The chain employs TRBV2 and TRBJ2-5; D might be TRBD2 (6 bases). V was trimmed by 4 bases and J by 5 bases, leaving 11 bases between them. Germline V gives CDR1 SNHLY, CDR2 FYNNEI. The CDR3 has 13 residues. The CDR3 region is CASSVGGLETQYF. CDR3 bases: TGTGCCAGCAGTGTAGGAGGGTTGGAGACCCAGTACTTC. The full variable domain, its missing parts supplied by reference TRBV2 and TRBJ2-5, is EPEVTQTPSHQVTQMGQEVILRCVPISNHLYFYWYRQILGQKVEFLVSFYNNEISEKSEIFDDQFSVERPDGSNFTLKIRSTKLEDSAMYFCASSVGGLETQYFGPGTRLLVL.

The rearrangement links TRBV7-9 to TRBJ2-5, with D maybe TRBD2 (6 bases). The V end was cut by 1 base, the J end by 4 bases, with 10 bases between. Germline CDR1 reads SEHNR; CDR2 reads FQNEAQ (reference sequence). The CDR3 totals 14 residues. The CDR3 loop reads CASSLDGGRETQYF. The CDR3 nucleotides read TGTGCCAGCAGCTTAGATGGGGGGAGAGAGACCCAGTACTTC.

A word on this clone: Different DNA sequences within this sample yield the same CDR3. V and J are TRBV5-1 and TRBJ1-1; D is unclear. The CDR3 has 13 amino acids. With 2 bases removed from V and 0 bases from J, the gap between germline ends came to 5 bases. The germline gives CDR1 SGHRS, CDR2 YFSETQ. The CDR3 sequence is CASSLQLNTEAFF. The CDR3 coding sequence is TGCGCCAGCAGCTTACAACTGAACACTGAAGCTTTCTTT.

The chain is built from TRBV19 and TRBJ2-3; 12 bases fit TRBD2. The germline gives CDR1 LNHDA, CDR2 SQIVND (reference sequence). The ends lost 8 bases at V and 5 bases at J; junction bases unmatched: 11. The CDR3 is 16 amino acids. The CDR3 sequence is CASGTTSGGLRDTQYF. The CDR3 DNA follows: TGTGCCAGTGGGACGACTAGCGGGGGTTTGAGAGATACGCAGTATTTT.

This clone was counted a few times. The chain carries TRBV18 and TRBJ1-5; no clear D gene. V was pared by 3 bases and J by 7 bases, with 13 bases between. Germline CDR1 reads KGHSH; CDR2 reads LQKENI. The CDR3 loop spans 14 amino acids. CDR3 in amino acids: CASSPERAGQPQHF. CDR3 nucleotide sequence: TGTGCCAGCTCACCGGAACGGGCGGGACAGCCCCAGCATTTT.

CDR3 protein: CASSEAFLNYGYTF. For the CDR3, the DNA is TGTGCCAGCAGTGAAGCCTTCCTTAACTATGGCTACACCTTC. This chain connects TRBV6-1 to TRBJ1-2; D gene ambiguous. The germline V gene has CDR1 MNHNS and CDR2 SASEGT. There are 14 residues in the CDR3. V lost 0 bases to trimming and J lost 1 base, with 6 bases between them.

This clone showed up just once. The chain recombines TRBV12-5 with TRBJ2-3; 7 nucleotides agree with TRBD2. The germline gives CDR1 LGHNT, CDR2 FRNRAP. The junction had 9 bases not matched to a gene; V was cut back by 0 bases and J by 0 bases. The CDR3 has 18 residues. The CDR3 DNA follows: TGTGCTAGTGGTTTGGTATGGGAGGGACTTACTAGCACAGATACGCAGTATTTT. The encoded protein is CASGLVWEGLTSTDTQYF.

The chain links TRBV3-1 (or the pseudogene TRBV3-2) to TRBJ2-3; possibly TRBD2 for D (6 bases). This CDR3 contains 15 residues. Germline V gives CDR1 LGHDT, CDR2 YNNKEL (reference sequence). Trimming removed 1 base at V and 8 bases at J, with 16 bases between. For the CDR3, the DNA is TGTGCCAGCAGCCAAGGGGGGGAACTAGGTGGTACGCAGTATTTT. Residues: CASSQGGELGGTQYF.

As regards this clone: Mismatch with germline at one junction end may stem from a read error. The CDR3: CASSLDGSTWNF. CDR3 in DNA: TGTGCCAGCAGCTTAGATGGTTCGACTTGGAACTTC. This sequence joins TRBV7-2 and TRBJ2-7, with D uncertain. Germline-derived CDR1 and CDR2 are SGHTA and FQGNSA. The CDR3 is 12 amino acids.

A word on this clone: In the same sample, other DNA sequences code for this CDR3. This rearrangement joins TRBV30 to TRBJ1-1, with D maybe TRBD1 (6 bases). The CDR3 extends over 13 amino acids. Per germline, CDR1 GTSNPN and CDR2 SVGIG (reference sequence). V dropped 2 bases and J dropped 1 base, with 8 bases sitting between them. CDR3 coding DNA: TGTGCCTGGAGTACGGACAGGAACACTGAAGCTTTCTTT. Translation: CAWSTDRNTEAFF.

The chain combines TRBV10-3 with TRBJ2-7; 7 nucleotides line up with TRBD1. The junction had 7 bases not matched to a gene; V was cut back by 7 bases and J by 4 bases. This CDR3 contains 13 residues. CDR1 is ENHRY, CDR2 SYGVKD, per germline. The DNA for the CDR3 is TGTGCCATCAAGGACAGGAGCTCTTACGAGCAGTACTTC. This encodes CAIKDRSSYEQYF.

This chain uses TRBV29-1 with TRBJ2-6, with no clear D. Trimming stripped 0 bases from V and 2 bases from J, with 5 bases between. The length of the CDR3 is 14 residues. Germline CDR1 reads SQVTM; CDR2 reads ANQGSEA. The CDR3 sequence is CSVEEQAGANVLTF. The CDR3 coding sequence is TGCAGCGTTGAAGAGCAGGCTGGGGCCAACGTCCTGACTTTC.

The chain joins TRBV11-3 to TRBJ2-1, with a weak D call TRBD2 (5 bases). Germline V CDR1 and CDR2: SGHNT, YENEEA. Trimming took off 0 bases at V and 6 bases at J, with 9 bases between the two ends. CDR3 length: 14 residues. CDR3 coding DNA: TGTGCCAGCAGCTTAGATCGAGGGTTCAATGAGCAGTTCTTC. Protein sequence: CASSLDRGFNEQFF.

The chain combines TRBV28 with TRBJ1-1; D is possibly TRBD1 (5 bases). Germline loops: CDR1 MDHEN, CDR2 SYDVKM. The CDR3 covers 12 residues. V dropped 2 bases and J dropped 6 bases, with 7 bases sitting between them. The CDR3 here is CASSLIQAEAFF. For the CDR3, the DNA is TGTGCCAGCAGTTTAATACAGGCTGAAGCTTTCTTT.

The CDR3 spells CASSTLPGYNSPLHF. As DNA, the CDR3 is TGTGCCAGCAGCACTCTACCAGGCTATAATTCACCCCTCCACTTT. The rearrangement uses TRBV6-2 or TRBV6-3 and TRBJ1-6; D gene uncertain. The CDR3 loop spans 15 amino acids. The germline CDR1 and CDR2 sequences are MNHEY and SVGEGT. Trimming cost V 6 bases and J 3 bases, with 12 bases left between them.

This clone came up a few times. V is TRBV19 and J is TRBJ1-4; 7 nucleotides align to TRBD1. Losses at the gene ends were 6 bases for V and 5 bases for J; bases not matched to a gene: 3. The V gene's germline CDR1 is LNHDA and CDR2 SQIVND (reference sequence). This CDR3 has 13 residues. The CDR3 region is CASRDRMNEKLFF. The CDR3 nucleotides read TGTGCCAGTAGGGACAGGATGAATGAAAAACTGTTTTTT.

CDR3 sequence: CATSRDRGGPEETQYF. Here the CDR3 DNA reads TGTGCCACCAGCAGAGATCGTGGAGGGCCGGAGGAGACCCAGTACTTC. This rearrangement joins TRBV15 to TRBJ2-5, with D perhaps TRBD2 (6 bases). In germline, CDR1 is LNHNV, CDR2 YYDKDF (reference sequence). This CDR3 has 16 residues. V lost 0 bases and J lost 5, with 16 bases in between.

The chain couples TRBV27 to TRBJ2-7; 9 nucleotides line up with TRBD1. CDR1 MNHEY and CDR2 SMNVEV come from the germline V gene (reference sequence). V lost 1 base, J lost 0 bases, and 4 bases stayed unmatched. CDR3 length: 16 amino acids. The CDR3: CASSLLTGGTSYEQYF. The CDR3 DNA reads TGTGCCAGCAGTTTATTAACAGGGGGCACCTCCTACGAGCAGTACTTC.

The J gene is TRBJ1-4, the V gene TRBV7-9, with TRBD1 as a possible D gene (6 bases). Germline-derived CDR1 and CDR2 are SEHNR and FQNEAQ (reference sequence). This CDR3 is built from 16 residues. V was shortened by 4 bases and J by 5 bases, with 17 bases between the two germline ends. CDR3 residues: CASSWEGGDRNEKLFF. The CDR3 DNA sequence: TGTGCCAGCAGCTGGGAAGGGGGGGACCGAAATGAAAAACTGTTTTTT.

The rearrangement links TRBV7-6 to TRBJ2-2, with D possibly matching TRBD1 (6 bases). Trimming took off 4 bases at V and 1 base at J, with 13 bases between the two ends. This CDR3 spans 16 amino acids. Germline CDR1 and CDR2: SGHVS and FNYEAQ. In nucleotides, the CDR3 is TGTGCCAGCAGCTCTCCAAGAGGGGGGAACACCGGGGAGCTGTTTTTT. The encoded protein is CASSSPRGGNTGELFF.

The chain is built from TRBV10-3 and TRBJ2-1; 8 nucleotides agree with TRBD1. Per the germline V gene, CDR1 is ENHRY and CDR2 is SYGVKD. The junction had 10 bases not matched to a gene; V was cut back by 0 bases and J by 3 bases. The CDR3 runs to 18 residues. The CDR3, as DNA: TGTGCCATCAGTGAGTCGGGAGGTAGGACAGGGAACTACAATGAGCAGTTCTTC. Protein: CAISESGGRTGNYNEQFF.

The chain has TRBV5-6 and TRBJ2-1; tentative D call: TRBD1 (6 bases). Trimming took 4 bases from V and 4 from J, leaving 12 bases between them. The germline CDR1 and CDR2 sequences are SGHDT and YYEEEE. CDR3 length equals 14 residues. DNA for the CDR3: TGTGCCAGCAGCCCCTTGGACAGTTACAATGAGCAGTTCTTC. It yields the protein CASSPLDSYNEQFF.

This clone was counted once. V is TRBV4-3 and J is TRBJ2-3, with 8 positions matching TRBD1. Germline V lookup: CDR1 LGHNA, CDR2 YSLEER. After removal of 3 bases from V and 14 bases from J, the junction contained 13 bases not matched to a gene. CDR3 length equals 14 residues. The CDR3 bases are TGCGCCAGCAGCCACCTTGGTTGGGCAGGGGGCCTGTATTTT. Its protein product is CASSHLGWAGGLYF.

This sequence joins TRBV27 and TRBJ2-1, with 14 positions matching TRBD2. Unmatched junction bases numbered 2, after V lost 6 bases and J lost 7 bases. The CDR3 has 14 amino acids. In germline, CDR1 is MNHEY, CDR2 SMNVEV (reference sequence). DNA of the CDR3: TGTGCCAGCAGGGGACTAGCGGGAGAGAATGAGCAGTTCTTC. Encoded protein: CASRGLAGENEQFF.

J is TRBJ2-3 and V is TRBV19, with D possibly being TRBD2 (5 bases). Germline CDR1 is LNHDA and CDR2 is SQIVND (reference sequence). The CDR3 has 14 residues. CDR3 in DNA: TGTGCGAGTCGGAGAGGGCAGTACACAGATACGCAGTATTTT. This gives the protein CASRRGQYTDTQYF.

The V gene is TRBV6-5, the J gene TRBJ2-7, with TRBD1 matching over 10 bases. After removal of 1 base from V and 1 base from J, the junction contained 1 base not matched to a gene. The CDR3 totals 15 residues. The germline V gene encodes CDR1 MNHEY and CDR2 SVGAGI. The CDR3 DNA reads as TGTGCCAGCAGTTACTGGGACAGGGGATCCTACGAGCAGTACTTC. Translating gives CASSYWDRGSYEQYF.

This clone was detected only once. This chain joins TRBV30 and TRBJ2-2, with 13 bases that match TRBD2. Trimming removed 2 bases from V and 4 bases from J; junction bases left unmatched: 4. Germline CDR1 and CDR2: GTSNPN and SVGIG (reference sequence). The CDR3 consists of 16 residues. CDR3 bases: TGTGCCTGGAGTCAGGGACTAGCGGGGACCACCGGGGAGCTGTTTTTT. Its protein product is CAWSQGLAGTTGELFF.

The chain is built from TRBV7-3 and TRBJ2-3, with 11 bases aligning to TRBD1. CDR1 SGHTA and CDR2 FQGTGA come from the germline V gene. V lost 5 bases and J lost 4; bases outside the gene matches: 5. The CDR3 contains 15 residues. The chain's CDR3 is CASSEPGQGADTQYF. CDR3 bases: TGTGCCAGCAGCGAACCGGGACAGGGGGCAGATACGCAGTATTTT.

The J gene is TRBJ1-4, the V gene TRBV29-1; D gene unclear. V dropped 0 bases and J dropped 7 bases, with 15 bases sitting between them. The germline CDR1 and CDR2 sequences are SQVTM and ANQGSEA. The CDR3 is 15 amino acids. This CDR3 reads CSVEDQEVRVEKLFF. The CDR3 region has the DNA TGCAGCGTTGAAGATCAGGAGGTAAGGGTTGAAAAACTGTTTTTT. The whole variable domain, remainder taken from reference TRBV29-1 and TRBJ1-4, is SAVISQKPSRDICQRGTSLTIQCQVDSQVTMMFWYRQQPGQSLTLIATANQGSEATYESGFVIDKFPISRPNLTFSTLTVSNMSPEDSSIYLCSVEDQEVRVEKLFFGSGTQLSVL.

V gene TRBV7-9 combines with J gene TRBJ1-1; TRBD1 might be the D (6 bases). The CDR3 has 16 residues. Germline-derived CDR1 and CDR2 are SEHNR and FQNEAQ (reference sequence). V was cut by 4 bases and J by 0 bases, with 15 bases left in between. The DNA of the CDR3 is TGTGCCAGCAGCTCCACCCGGACAGTAATGAACACTGAAGCTTTCTTT. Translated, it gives CASSSTRTVMNTEAFF.